The T cell receptor beta chain described here comes from a study of PD-L1 blockade in urothelial cancer. Looking at the study overall: Administration of atezolizumab to patients began in about 2014, at 1,200 mg intravenously every 3 weeks. Patients had been given 0 to 3 earlier chemotherapy regimens. Counts from blood samples showed a median of roughly 150,000 T cells.

The assay was immunoSEQ multiplex PCR, and TCRdb's table has in-frame clones only and misses some. Of approximately 79,000 clones listed, around 85% were seen once; the top ten hold 6.7%. The CDR3 covers 14 residues. Germline assignment: CDR1 SGDLS and CDR2 YYNGEE. The junction had 10 bases not matched to a gene; V was cut back by 7 bases and J by 8 bases. Time point of the sample: pretreatment peripheral blood. Locally advanced or metastatic urothelial carcinoma affected the patients. Source: PBMCs, taken around atezolizumab (anti-PD-L1) treatment. This rearrangement joins TRBV9 to TRBJ1-5; 9 nucleotides align to TRBD1. The clonotype originates from a man aged 35 to 55 with urothelial cancer. This CDR3 reads CASGQGQGNEPQHF. DNA for the CDR3: TGTGCCAGCGGCCAGGGACAGGGAAATGAGCCCCAGCATTTT.